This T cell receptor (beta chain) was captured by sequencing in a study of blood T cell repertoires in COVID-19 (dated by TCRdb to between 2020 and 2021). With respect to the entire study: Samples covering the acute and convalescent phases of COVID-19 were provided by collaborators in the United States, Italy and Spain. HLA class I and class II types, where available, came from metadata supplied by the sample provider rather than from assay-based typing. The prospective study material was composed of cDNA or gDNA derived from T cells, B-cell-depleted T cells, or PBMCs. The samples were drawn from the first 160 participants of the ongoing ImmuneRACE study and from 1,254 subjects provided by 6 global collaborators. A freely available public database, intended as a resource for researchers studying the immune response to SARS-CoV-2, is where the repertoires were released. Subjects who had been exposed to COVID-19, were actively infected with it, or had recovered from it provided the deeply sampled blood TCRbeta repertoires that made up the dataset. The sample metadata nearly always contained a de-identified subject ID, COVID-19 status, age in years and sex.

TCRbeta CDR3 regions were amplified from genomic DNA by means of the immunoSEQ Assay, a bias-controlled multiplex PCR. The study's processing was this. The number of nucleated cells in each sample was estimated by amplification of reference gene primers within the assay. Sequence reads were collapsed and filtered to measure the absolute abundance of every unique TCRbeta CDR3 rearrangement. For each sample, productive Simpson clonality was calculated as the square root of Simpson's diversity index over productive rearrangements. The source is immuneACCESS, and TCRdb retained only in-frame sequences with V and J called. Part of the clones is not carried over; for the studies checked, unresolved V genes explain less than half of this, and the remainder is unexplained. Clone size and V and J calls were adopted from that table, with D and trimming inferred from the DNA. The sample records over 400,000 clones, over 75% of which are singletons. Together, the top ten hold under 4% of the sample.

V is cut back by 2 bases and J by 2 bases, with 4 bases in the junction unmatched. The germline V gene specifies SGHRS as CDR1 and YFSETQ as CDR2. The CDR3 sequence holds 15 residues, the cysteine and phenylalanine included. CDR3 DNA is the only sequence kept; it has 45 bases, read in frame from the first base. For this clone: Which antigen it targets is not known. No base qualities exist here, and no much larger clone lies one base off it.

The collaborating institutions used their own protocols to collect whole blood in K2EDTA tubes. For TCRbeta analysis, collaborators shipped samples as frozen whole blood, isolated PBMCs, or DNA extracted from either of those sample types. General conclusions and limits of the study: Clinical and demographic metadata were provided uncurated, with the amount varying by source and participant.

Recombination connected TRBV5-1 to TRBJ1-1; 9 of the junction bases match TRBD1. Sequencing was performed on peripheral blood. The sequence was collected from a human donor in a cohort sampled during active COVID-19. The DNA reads TGCGCCAGCAGCTTTCTGACAGGGGGAAACACTGAAGCTTTCTTT. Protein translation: CASSFLTGGNTEAFF. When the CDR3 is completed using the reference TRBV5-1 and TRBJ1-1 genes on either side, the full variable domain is KAGVTQTPRYLIKTRGQQVTLSCSPISGHRSVSWYQQTPGQGLQFLFEYFSETQRNKGNFPGRFSGRQFSNSRSEMNVSTLELGDSALYLCASSFLTGGNTEAFFGQGTRLTVV.